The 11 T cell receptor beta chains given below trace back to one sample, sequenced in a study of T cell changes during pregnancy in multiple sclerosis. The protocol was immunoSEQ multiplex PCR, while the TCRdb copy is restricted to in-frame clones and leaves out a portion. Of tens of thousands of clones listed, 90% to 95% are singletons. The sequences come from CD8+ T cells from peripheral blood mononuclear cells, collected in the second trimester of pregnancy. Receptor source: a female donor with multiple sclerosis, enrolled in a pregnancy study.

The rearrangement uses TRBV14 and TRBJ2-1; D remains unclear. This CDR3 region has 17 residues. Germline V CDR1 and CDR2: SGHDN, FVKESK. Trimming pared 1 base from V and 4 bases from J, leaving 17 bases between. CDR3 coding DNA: TGTGCCAGCAGCCAAGCTGTCCTTCCTAGTGTATACAATGAGCAGTTCTTC. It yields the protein CASSQAVLPSVYNEQFF.

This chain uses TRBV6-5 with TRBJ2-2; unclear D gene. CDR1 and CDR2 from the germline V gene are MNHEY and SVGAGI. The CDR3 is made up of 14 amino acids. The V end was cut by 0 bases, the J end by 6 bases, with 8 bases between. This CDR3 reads CASSYSRVPGELFF. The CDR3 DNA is TGTGCCAGCAGTTACTCACGGGTCCCCGGGGAGCTGTTTTTT.

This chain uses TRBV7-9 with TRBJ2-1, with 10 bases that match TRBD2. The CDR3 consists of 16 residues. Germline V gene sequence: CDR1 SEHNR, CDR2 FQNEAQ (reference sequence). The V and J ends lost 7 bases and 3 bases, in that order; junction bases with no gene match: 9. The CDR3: CASTQSGGANYNEQFF. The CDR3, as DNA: TGTGCCAGCACCCAAAGCGGGGGGGCGAACTACAATGAGCAGTTCTTC.

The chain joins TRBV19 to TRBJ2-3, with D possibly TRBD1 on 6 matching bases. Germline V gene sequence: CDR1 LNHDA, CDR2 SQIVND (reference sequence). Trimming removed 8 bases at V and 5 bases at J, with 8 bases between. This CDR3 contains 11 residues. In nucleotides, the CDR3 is TGTGCCAGTGAGACAGGAGATACGCAGTATTTT. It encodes CASETGDTQYF.

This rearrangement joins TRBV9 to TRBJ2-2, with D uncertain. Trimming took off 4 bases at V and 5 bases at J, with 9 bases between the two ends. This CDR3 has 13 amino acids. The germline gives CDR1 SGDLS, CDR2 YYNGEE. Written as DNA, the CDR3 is TGTGCCAGCAGCCCCCCCCTTACCGGGGAGCTGTTTTTT. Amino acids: CASSPPLTGELFF.

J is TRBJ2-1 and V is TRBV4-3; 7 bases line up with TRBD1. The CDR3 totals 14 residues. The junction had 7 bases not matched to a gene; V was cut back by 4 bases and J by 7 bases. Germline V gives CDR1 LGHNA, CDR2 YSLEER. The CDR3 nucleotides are TGCGCCAGCAGCCTCCGACAGGGCGGGAATGAGCAGTTCTTC. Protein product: CASSLRQGGNEQFF.

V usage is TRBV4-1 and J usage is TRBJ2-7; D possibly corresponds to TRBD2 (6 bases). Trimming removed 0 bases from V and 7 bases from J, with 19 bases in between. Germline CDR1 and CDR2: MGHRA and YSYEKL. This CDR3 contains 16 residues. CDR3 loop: CASSQDGSGLSGEQYF. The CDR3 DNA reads TGCGCCAGCAGCCAAGATGGGTCAGGACTATCGGGGGAGCAGTACTTC.

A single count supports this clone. Here the CDR3 DNA reads TGTGCCACCGGGCGGGGGGGTTTCCAGCCCCAGCATTTT. Translated: CATGRGGFQPQHF. The rearrangement joins TRBV27 to TRBJ1-5, with D perhaps TRBD1 (5 bases). V was cut by 10 bases and J by 7 bases, with 17 bases left in between. The CDR3 extends over 13 amino acids. Germline V gene data show CDR1 as MNHEY and CDR2 as SMNVEV (reference sequence).

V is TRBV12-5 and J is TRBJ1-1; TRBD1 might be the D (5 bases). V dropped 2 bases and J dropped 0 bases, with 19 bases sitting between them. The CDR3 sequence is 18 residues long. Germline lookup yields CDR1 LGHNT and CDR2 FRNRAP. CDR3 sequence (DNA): TGTGCTAGTGGTTTGCCCTGGCCCGTGGGGCACATGAACACTGAAGCTTTCTTT. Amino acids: CASGLPWPVGHMNTEAFF.

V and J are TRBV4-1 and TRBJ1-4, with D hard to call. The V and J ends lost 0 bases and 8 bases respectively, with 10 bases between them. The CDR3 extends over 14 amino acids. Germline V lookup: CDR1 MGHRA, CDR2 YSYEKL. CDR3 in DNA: TGCGCCAGCAGCCAAGAACCGGGAAGAGAAAAACTGTTTTTT. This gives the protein CASSQEPGREKLFF.

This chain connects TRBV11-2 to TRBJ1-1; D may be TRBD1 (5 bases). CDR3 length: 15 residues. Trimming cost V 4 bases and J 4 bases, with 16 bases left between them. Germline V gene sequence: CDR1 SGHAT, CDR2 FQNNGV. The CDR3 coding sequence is TGTGCCAGCAGCTCGACTGTAGGGGCGCGCACTGAAGCTTTCTTT. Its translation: CASSSTVGARTEAFF.